Below, 21 T cell receptor beta chains from the same sample are listed, as sequenced in a study of blood T cell repertoires in COVID-19. Sequencing used immunoSEQ multiplex PCR; TCRdb keeps in-frame clones, though not all of them. Of 90,000 to 130,000 clones in the sample, roughly 81% were seen once. Sequences were obtained from peripheral blood. These receptor sequences come from a middle-aged man with acute or convalescent COVID-19.

CDR3 sequence: CATTIGTGKLSNYGYTF. DNA of the CDR3: TGCGCCACTACAATAGGGACAGGGAAATTATCTAACTATGGCTACACCTTC. V usage is TRBV5-1 and J usage is TRBJ1-2, with 9 bases aligning to TRBD1. Unmatched junction bases numbered 15, after V lost 9 bases and J lost 0 bases. This CDR3 region has 17 residues. Looked up from germline, CDR1 is SGHRS and CDR2 is YFSETQ.

This rearrangement joins TRBV5-8 to TRBJ2-3; 10 positions agree with TRBD2. V lost 4 bases, J lost 0 bases, and 5 bases stayed unmatched. Germline V gene sequence: CDR1 SGHTS, CDR2 YDEGEE. The CDR3 contains 16 residues. DNA of the CDR3: TGTGCCAGCAGCCGATTACTAGCGGGGAGCACAGATACGCAGTATTTT. Translating it yields CASSRLLAGSTDTQYF.

The table lists this clone with a count of one. The V and J genes are TRBV6-5 and TRBJ1-4; a possible D gene is TRBD1 (6 bases). V shed 6 bases and J shed 1 base, with 12 bases lying between them. The V gene's germline CDR1 is MNHEY and CDR2 SVGAGI. CDR3 length: 15 residues. The CDR3 nucleotides are TGTGCCAGCAGGGGACAACAGGGAACTAATGAAAAACTGTTTTTT. Protein product: CASRGQQGTNEKLFF.

The rearrangement uses TRBV6-6 and TRBJ2-1; D unresolved. The CDR3 length is 14 residues. The ends were cut back, 2 bases at V and 2 bases at J, with 7 bases in the middle. The germline V gene has CDR1 MNHNY and CDR2 SVGAGI (reference sequence). DNA of the CDR3: TGTGCCAGCAGTTACGAGGAAACCTACAATGAGCAGTTCTTC. It translates to CASSYEETYNEQFF.

The rearrangement uses TRBV5-6 and TRBJ1-2; tentative D call: TRBD1 (6 bases). Trimming took off 6 bases at V and 7 bases at J, with 16 bases between the two ends. From germline, CDR1 is SGHDT and CDR2 YYEEEE. The CDR3 extends over 13 amino acids. CDR3 sequence: CASTPGGATGYTF. The CDR3, as DNA: TGTGCCAGCACCCCTGGGGGGGCTACTGGCTACACCTTC. Full variable domain (missing parts from reference TRBV5-6 and TRBJ1-2): DAGVTQSPTHLIKTRGQQVTLRCSPKSGHDTVSWYQQALGQGPQFIFQYYEEEERQRGNFPDRFSGHQFPNYSSELNVNALLLGDSALYLCASTPGGATGYTFGSGTRLTVV.

This rearrangement joins TRBV28 to TRBJ1-2; no clear D. Germline assignment: CDR1 MDHEN and CDR2 SYDVKM. Between the trimmed V and J ends, which lost 1 base and 4 bases, there was a span of 13 bases. This CDR3 is 15 amino acids long. The CDR3 DNA reads as TGTGCCAGCAGTTTATATGTCAGAGGTGGCTATGGCTACACCTTC. Translating it yields CASSLYVRGGYGYTF.

This chain connects TRBV9 to TRBJ2-5; 7 bases are a match to TRBD1. This CDR3 region has 15 residues. With 4 bases clipped from V and 3 bases from J, the junction kept 9 bases outside the gene matches. CDR1 and CDR2 (germline): SGDLS, YYNGEE. For the CDR3, the DNA is TGTGCCAGCAGCCCCCAGGGACAGCTAAAAGAGACCCAGTACTTC. It encodes CASSPQGQLKETQYF.

V usage is TRBV10-2 and J usage is TRBJ2-7; 9 nucleotides match TRBD1. CDR1 and CDR2 (germline): WSHSY, SAAADI. V shed 4 bases, J shed 2 bases, and the junction held 3 bases outside the gene matches. The CDR3 is made up of 14 amino acids. As DNA, the CDR3 is TGCGCCAGCAGTGCTTACAGGGGGCCCTACGAGCAGTACTTC. It specifies CASSAYRGPYEQYF.

The chain is built from TRBV7-2 and TRBJ2-7, with TRBD2 identical over 13 bases. The germline CDR1 and CDR2 sequences are SGHTA and FQGNSA. The ends lost 4 bases at V and 4 bases at J; junction bases unmatched: 7. CDR3 size: 16 residues. Written as DNA, the CDR3 is TGTGCCAGCAGCTCACGGGGACTAGCGGGAAGGTACGAGCAGTACTTC. Translated: CASSSRGLAGRYEQYF.

This clone has only a few counts. V usage is TRBV9 and J usage is TRBJ1-2; unclear D gene. This CDR3 is built from 15 residues. Germline CDR1 SGDLS, CDR2 YYNGEE. V was clipped by 4 bases and J by 0 bases, with 13 bases between them. Here the CDR3 reads CASSFRPLANYGYTF. In DNA, the CDR3 is TGTGCCAGCAGCTTCCGACCGCTAGCTAACTATGGCTACACCTTC.

This clone has only one observation. This rearrangement joins TRBV7-3 to TRBJ2-7; 8 positions agree with TRBD2. CDR3 length equals 15 residues. V was clipped by 5 bases and J by 2 bases; unmatched bases: 8. Germline CDR1 is SGHTA and CDR2 is FQGTGA. The CDR3 DNA sequence: TGTGCCAGCAGCCCCCGGGAGGGGTCTACCTACGAGCAGTACTTC. It yields the protein CASSPREGSTYEQYF.

The chain joins TRBV28 to TRBJ1-3; D is unresolved. With 3 bases removed from V and 4 bases from J, the gap between germline ends came to 7 bases. The germline CDR1 and CDR2 sequences are MDHEN and SYDVKM. The CDR3 covers 13 residues. The CDR3 DNA reads as TGTGCCAGCAGTTTCCGGGAGGGAAACACCATATATTTT. Encoded protein: CASSFREGNTIYF.

The V gene is TRBV6-5, the J gene TRBJ1-2, with 9 bases matching TRBD1. The V gene end was trimmed by 2 bases and the J gene end by 3 bases; junction bases not matched to a gene: 4. In germline, CDR1 is MNHEY, CDR2 SVGAGI. The CDR3 sequence is 15 residues long. As DNA, the CDR3 is TGTGCCAGCAGTTACACCGGGACAGGGTACTATGGCTACACCTTC. Protein: CASSYTGTGYYGYTF.

This clone was recorded only once. This chain uses TRBV30 with TRBJ2-7; TRBD1 might be the D (6 bases). V lost 5 bases and J lost 4, with 12 bases in between. The germline CDR1 and CDR2 sequences are GTSNPN and SVGIG (reference sequence). The CDR3 length is 12 residues. CDR3: CAWGQQGYEQYF. The DNA for the CDR3 is TGTGCCTGGGGTCAACAGGGTTACGAGCAGTACTTC. Full variable domain (rest looked up from reference TRBV30 and TRBJ2-7): SQTIHQWPATLVQPVGSPLSLECTVEGTSNPNLYWYRQAAGRGLQLLFYSVGIGQISSEVPQNLSASRPQDRQFILSSKKLLLSDSGFYLCAWGQQGYEQYFGPGTRLTVT.

V gene TRBV18 combines with J gene TRBJ2-1; 7 nucleotides agree with TRBD2. V was pared by 0 bases and J by 8 bases, with 7 bases of the junction left unmatched. The CDR3 contains 15 residues. The V gene's germline CDR1 is KGHSH and CDR2 LQKENI. CDR3 sequence (DNA): TGTGCCAGCTCACCACCGGCGGGAGTGGGGCATGAGCAGTTCTTC. Protein: CASSPPAGVGHEQFF.

The J gene is TRBJ2-7, the V gene TRBV6-5, with 12 bases identical to TRBD2. This CDR3 contains 15 residues. Germline CDR1 and CDR2: MNHEY and SVGAGI. With V trimmed by 4 bases and J by 7 bases, 8 bases remained unmatched. The CDR3 DNA follows: TGTGCCAGCAGTTCGTGGACTAGCGGGGTGCGGGAGCAGTACTTC. This encodes CASSSWTSGVREQYF.

The rearrangement joins TRBV7-9 to TRBJ1-2, with TRBD1 matching 7 bases. The germline V gene encodes CDR1 SEHNR and CDR2 FQNEAQ (reference sequence). The J segment lost 5 bases and the V segment lost 3 bases, leaving 12 bases of the junction unmatched. CDR3 length equals 16 residues. The CDR3 is CASSFRDSRSGYGYTF. CDR3 in DNA: TGTGCCAGCAGCTTCCGGGACAGCCGCTCCGGGTATGGCTACACCTTC.

The chain recombines TRBV10-3 with TRBJ2-3; D is uncertain. With 2 bases removed from V and 6 bases from J, the gap between germline ends came to 3 bases. Germline CDR1 ENHRY, CDR2 SYGVKD. The CDR3 has 11 residues. The CDR3 DNA is TGTGCCATCAGTGAGCGGGATACGCAGTATTTT. Amino acids: CAISERDTQYF.

This clone has only one observation. This CDR3 reads CATSRVVGGGVGYTF. In nucleotides, the CDR3 is TGTGCCACCAGCAGAGTAGTCGGAGGGGGCGTGGGCTACACCTTC. V usage is TRBV15 and J usage is TRBJ1-2; 7 positions agree with TRBD1. The V gene's germline CDR1 is LNHNV and CDR2 YYDKDF (reference sequence). The CDR3 sequence is 15 residues long. V shed 1 base, J shed 8 bases, and the junction held 10 bases outside the gene matches.

The J gene is TRBJ1-6, the V gene TRBV3-1 (or the pseudogene TRBV3-2), with 7 bases lining up with TRBD1. CDR1 and CDR2 from the germline V gene are LGHDT and YNNKEL (reference sequence). The CDR3 is 16 residues long. J lost 7 bases, V lost 3 bases, and 9 bases had no gene match. CDR3: CASSQSGGRPNSPLHF. CDR3 coding DNA: TGTGCCAGCAGCCAGTCAGGGGGGAGACCGAATTCACCCCTCCACTTT.

The rearrangement links TRBV9 to TRBJ1-4, with 10 bases fitting TRBD1. The CDR3 is made up of 16 amino acids. V lost 4 bases and J lost 1; bases outside the gene matches: 4. Germline loops: CDR1 SGDLS, CDR2 YYNGEE. CDR3 nucleotides: TGTGCCAGCAGCAGGACAGGGGGGAGAACTAATGAAAAACTGTTTTTT. It is translated as CASSRTGGRTNEKLFF. Based on the CDR3 plus reference TRBV9 and TRBJ1-4, the full variable domain is DSGVTQTPKHLITATGQRVTLRCSPRSGDLSVYWYQQSLDQGLQFLIQYYNGEERAKGNILERFSAQQFPDLHSELNLSSLELGDSALYFCASSRTGGRTNEKLFFGSGTQLSVL.